The 23 T cell receptor beta chains given below trace back to one sample, sequenced in a study of metastatic and nonmetastatic thyroid tumors. TCRdb redid the clone calls on the PCR reads using MiXCR. The top ten hold over 15% of the sample, which has around 24,000 clones, about 13% seen once. No treatment had been given to any patient before thyroid surgery. The sample consisted of blood. Receptors originate from a female donor with papillary thyroid cancer or a benign thyroid nodule (not recorded which). Some clones in this sample may be carry-over from other donors' samples.

V is TRBV30 and J is TRBJ1-6; D remains unclear. Trimming removed 0 bases from V and 5 bases from J, with 11 bases in between. Germline values: CDR1 GTSNPN, CDR2 SVGIG (reference sequence). There are 15 residues in the CDR3. Here the CDR3 DNA reads TGTGCCTGGAGTGTGGTGGCGGTAGATAATTCACCCCTCCACTTT. It encodes CAWSVVAVDNSPLHF.

This clone appeared many times. V usage is TRBV28 and J usage is TRBJ2-1, with D maybe TRBD1 (6 bases). The germline CDR1 and CDR2 sequences are MDHEN and SYDVKM. V was cut by 8 bases and J by 6 bases, with 20 bases left in between. CDR3 size: 15 residues. The CDR3 coding sequence is TGTGCCAGCCACCGGACAGCTCCGAGTGGCAATGAGCAGTTCTTC. Translating it yields CASHRTAPSGNEQFF.

Turning to this clone: An end of the junction differs from the germline gene, which may be a read error. The chain carries TRBV7-2 and TRBJ2-1; D remains ambiguous. The CDR3 has 12 amino acids. CDR1 and CDR2 (germline): SGHTA, FQGNSA. The CDR3 bases are TGTGCCAGCAACCGTTCGAGAAATGAACAGTTCTTC. It codes for CASNRSRNEQFF.

This clone was recorded at least ten times. The chain employs TRBV5-6 and TRBJ1-3; D remains ambiguous. Per germline, CDR1 SGHDT and CDR2 YYEEEE. Trimming took off 0 bases at V and 1 base at J, with 5 bases between the two ends. This CDR3 is built from 14 residues. The CDR3: CASSLVVSGNTIYF. CDR3 coding DNA: TGTGCCAGCAGCTTGGTCGTATCTGGAAACACCATATATTTT.

This clone was counted only a few times. The CDR3 spells CASGRGPNYGYTF. The CDR3 region has the DNA TGTGCCAGCGGGCGGGGACCTAACTATGGCTACACCTTC. The chain combines TRBV6-1 with TRBJ1-2; TRBD1 might be the D (5 bases). Trimming took off 8 bases at V and 0 bases at J, with 10 bases between the two ends. Germline assignment: CDR1 MNHNS and CDR2 SASEGT. The CDR3 has 13 amino acids.

Ten or more counts support this clone. The chain carries TRBV5-6 and TRBJ2-7, with D tentatively TRBD1 (6 bases). Germline V gene lookup returns CDR1 SGHDT and CDR2 YYEEEE. The CDR3 totals 14 residues. Trimming removed 0 bases from V and 3 bases from J, with 10 bases in between. The CDR3 coding sequence is TGTGCCAGCAGCTTGGACAGGGTCTACTACGAGCAGTACTTC. Amino acid sequence: CASSLDRVYYEQYF.

This clone was seen many times. A junction boundary mismatches the germline segment, possibly from a read error. The chain carries TRBV6-1 and TRBJ2-5, with 10 bases identical to TRBD2. This CDR3 comprises 15 residues. The germline V gene has CDR1 MNHNS and CDR2 SASEGT. Written as DNA, the CDR3 is TGTGCCAGCAGGGAAGCGGGAGGGTACCAAGAGACCCAGTACTTC. Amino acids: CASREAGGYQETQYF.

By share, this clone counts as medium-sized. The V and J genes are TRBV28 and TRBJ2-1; D might be TRBD1 (6 bases). Germline CDR1 reads MDHEN; CDR2 reads SYDVKM. Trimming took 4 bases from V and 8 from J, leaving 18 bases between them. The CDR3 runs to 15 residues. The CDR3 sequence: CASSYWAGVNDEQFF. CDR3 DNA: TGTGCCAGCAGTTATTGGGCAGGGGTGAACGATGAGCAGTTCTTC.

This clone occurred a few times. An end of the junction differs from the germline gene, which may be a read error. This chain's CDR3 is CAISESSRLAGRQYF. CDR3 coding DNA: TGTGCCATCAGTGAGTCTTCTCGACTAGCGGGAAGACAGTACTTC. The chain couples TRBV12-3 or TRBV12-4 to TRBJ2-7; 11 nucleotides align to TRBD2. This CDR3 contains 15 residues.

The genes are TRBV28 and TRBJ1-1; no clear D. This CDR3 is built from 16 residues. With 4 bases removed from V and 4 bases from J, the gap between germline ends came to 19 bases. Germline V lookup: CDR1 MDHEN, CDR2 SYDVKM. CDR3 region: CASSSRPGTASTEAFF. For the CDR3, the DNA is TGTGCCAGCAGTTCTAGGCCAGGAACTGCGAGCACTGAAGCTTTCTTT. The entire variable domain, with the rest obtained from reference TRBV28 and TRBJ1-1, is as follows: DVKVTQSSRYLVKRTGEKVFLECVQDMDHENMFWYRQDPGLGLRLIYFSYDVKMKEKGDIPEGYSVSREKKERFSLILESASTNQTSMYLCASSSRPGTASTEAFFGQGTRLTVV.

The chain recombines TRBV6-2 or TRBV6-3 with TRBJ1-5, with TRBD1 identical over 9 bases. CDR1 is MNHEY and CDR2 is SVGEGT in the germline V gene. The CDR3 is made up of 13 amino acids. V was pared by 4 bases and J by 5 bases, with 0 bases of the junction left unmatched. CDR3: CASSWTGDQPQHF. The DNA for the CDR3 is TGTGCCAGCAGTTGGACAGGGGATCAGCCCCAGCATTTT.

This clone occurred many times. The chain links TRBV7-2 to TRBJ2-2; D might be TRBD2 (6 bases). Germline CDR1 is SGHTA and CDR2 is FQGNSA. This CDR3 spans 17 amino acids. Trimming took 5 bases from V and 3 from J, leaving 19 bases between them. The DNA for the CDR3 is TGTGCCAGCAGCCAAAAAGGGGCTAGCGACTACACCGGGGAGCTGTTTTTT. This codes for CASSQKGASDYTGELFF.

This clone was found a few times. The chain links TRBV2 to TRBJ2-1; 8 bases match TRBD1. CDR3 length: 14 amino acids. Germline CDR1 SNHLY, CDR2 FYNNEI. Trimming cost V 5 bases and J 9 bases; bases outside gene matches: 9. The DNA of the CDR3 is TGTGCCAGCAGTCCTCGTACAGGGGGGTGTGAGCAGTTCTTC. Amino acids: CASSPRTGGCEQFF.

This rearrangement joins TRBV18 to TRBJ2-2; TRBD1 aligns across 9 bases. Germline CDR1 is KGHSH and CDR2 is LQKENI. The CDR3 covers 18 residues. The ends lost 2 bases at V and 5 bases at J; junction bases unmatched: 12. This chain's CDR3 is CASSPNSLGTGSTGELFF. The CDR3 nucleotides are TGTGCCAGCTCACCAAATTCCCTTGGGACAGGGTCAACCGGGGAGCTGTTTTTT.

This clone was observed many times. This rearrangement joins TRBV20-1 to TRBJ2-3; D may be TRBD2 (6 bases). The germline V gene encodes CDR1 DFQATT and CDR2 SNEGSKA (reference sequence). The CDR3 extends over 13 amino acids. Trimming cost V 3 bases and J 2 bases, with 9 bases left between them. The CDR3 DNA reads TGCAGTGCTAGGTTAGCGGTCACAGATACGCAGTATTTT. Its translation: CSARLAVTDTQYF.

This clone was observed many times. V is TRBV14 and J is TRBJ1-6; D not certain. V lost 1 base and J 9 bases, leaving 19 bases between the germline ends. Looked up from germline, CDR1 is SGHDN and CDR2 is FVKESK. The CDR3 covers 17 residues. CDR3 sequence reads: CASSQARAGIRGSPLHF. For the CDR3, the DNA is TGTGCCAGCAGCCAAGCTCGAGCCGGGATTCGGGGTTCACCCCTCCACTTT.

On this clone itself: This sample includes further DNA sequences coding for the same CDR3. The rearrangement uses TRBV19 and TRBJ2-2; TRBD2 matches at 11 bases. Germline assignment: CDR1 LNHDA and CDR2 SQIVND (reference sequence). CDR3 length: 15 residues. V shed 8 bases, J shed 6 bases, and the junction held 8 bases outside the gene matches. The CDR3 sequence is CASLPTSGSSGELFF. The CDR3 DNA sequence: TGTGCCAGTCTTCCCACTAGCGGGAGCTCCGGGGAGCTGTTTTTT.

This clone came up many times. This sequence joins TRBV7-6 and TRBJ1-5, with D unclear. Germline loops: CDR1 SGHVS, CDR2 FNYEAQ. The V gene lost 5 bases and the J gene lost 6 bases, with 20 bases spanning the gap. This CDR3 is 16 amino acids long. This CDR3 reads CASSLRGREAVQPQHF. Here the CDR3 DNA reads TGTGCCAGCAGCCTCCGAGGTAGGGAGGCCGTTCAGCCCCAGCATTTT.

This clone was picked up many times. This chain links TRBV5-5 with TRBJ2-7; 9 bases are a match to TRBD1. Looked up from germline, CDR1 is SGHKS and CDR2 is YYEKEE (reference sequence). The CDR3 is 15 amino acids. V trimming: 4 bases; J trimming: 5 bases; junction bases outside the gene matches: 10. The CDR3 DNA sequence: TGTGCCAGCAGCCCCCGACAGGGGGTAGATGACGAGCAGTACTTC. This codes for CASSPRQGVDDEQYF.

This clone was observed at least ten times. The chain couples TRBV11-2 to TRBJ2-5; 9 nucleotides agree with TRBD1. The CDR3 length is 14 residues. Germline V gene lookup returns CDR1 SGHAT and CDR2 FQNNGV. V trimming: 6 bases; J trimming: 5 bases; junction bases outside the gene matches: 7. The CDR3, as DNA: TGTGCCAGCAGGACTACAGGGGGCGTTGAGACCCAGTACTTC. This translates into CASRTTGGVETQYF.

This clone was seen at least ten times. The genes are TRBV30 and TRBJ2-1; 7 nucleotides align to TRBD2. Germline CDR1 GTSNPN, CDR2 SVGIG (reference sequence). The V gene end was trimmed by 1 base and the J gene end by 3 bases; junction bases not matched to a gene: 3. This CDR3 spans 14 amino acids. In DNA form, the CDR3 reads TGTGCCTGGAGTGGCGGGAGTTACTACAATGAGCAGTTCTTC. This gives the protein CAWSGGSYYNEQFF.

This clone has ten or more counts. Other DNA sequences in the sample encode the same CDR3. This chain links TRBV15 with TRBJ2-7, with D tentatively TRBD1 or TRBD2 (5 bases each). The CDR3 is made up of 15 amino acids. Trimming took 1 base from V and 3 from J, leaving 13 bases between them. Germline CDR1 reads LNHNV; CDR2 reads YYDKDF (reference sequence). CDR3 loop: CATSRGTRGDYEQYF. The CDR3, as DNA: TGTGCCACCAGCAGAGGGACCAGAGGGGACTACGAGCAGTACTTC.

This chain connects TRBV13 to TRBJ2-3, with 14 bases aligning to TRBD2. Losses at the gene ends were 4 bases for V and 1 base for J; bases not matched to a gene: 10. The CDR3 extends over 19 amino acids. Germline V CDR1 and CDR2: PRHDT, FYEKMQ (reference sequence). DNA of the CDR3: TGTGCCAGCAGCTCAGGGGGACTAGCGGGAGCACCCGGCACAGATACGCAGTATTTT. Translated, it gives CASSSGGLAGAPGTDTQYF.